Listed here is a single TCR beta chain. This clonotype came up many times. The target of this receptor is not known. Base qualities are not at hand, and no much larger clone is one base apart. These data come from a study of T cells in Graves' hyperthyroidism and ophthalmopathy (dated by TCRdb to about 2019). Looking at the study overall: To identify distinguishing TCR V-J signatures, a discovery cohort of some 100 patients was used, comprising some 45 with Graves' ophthalmopathy and 55 to 65 with stable Graves' hyperthyroidism. Prospective prediction of ophthalmopathy was tested in an independent validation cohort consisting of roughly 20 hyperthyroidism patients and some 15 patients who later progressed to ophthalmopathy. The 100 or so discovery patients were randomly split 7:3 into training and test sets. In six Graves' hyperthyroidism patients, the study also compared T-cell repertoires from thyroid tissue with T-cell repertoires from blood. After sampling, hyperthyroidism patients received methimazole starting at 30 mg daily, and ophthalmopathy patients received high-dose intravenous methylprednisolone. According to the paper, TCR Vbeta CDR3 sequencing was carried out on approximately 140 peripheral blood samples, which came from 40 to 45 ophthalmopathy, approximately 72 hyperthyroidism and roughly 17 progressor patients.

What the authors observed across the whole study: In validation, the model predicted progression to ophthalmopathy with approximately 70% sensitivity and approximately 74% specificity, a median of approximately 6.5 months before onset. Most expanded thyroid clonotypes (frequency above 0.001) were also detected in blood, suggesting blood repertoires may reflect thyroid immune responses. No statistical method was used to fix the sample size in advance, and group allocation was not hidden from the investigators. A 13 V-J signature model separated ophthalmopathy from stable hyperthyroidism, with approximately 86% sensitivity and about 81% specificity in cross-validation and 80%/75% in testing.

The TCR beta CDR3 regions were amplified from the RNA transcripts. The first round of RT-PCR for the TCR CDR3 was performed with the HTBI primer set and the Qiagen OneStep RT-PCR kit. Libraries were constructed in a second round of multiplex PCR, after which size selection and purification were carried out. Sequencing of the libraries was done on an Illumina HiSeq2000 using paired-end 100 bp reads. The authors' pipeline ran thus. SOAPnuke was used to process the raw data, with reads discarded if the reads contained adapters or uncalled bases, had a mean Phred below 15, or lacked an exact constant-primer or identifier match. High-quality paired reads were merged with COPE v1.2.5, and unique nucleotide sequences were defined as clonotypes. Clonotypes were aligned to IMGT TRBV, TRBD and TRBJ reference segments using MiTCR v1.1. The analysis included only V-J combinations with a frequency above 0.0001, which together covered approximately 99% of the repertoires. The TCS score was defined as the ratio of F50 (clonal expansion) to E x V (chaos), calculated using BLOSUM62-based TCRdist between CDR3 peptides within each V-J. Welch's t-statistics and random forest reduced fewer than 550 V-J features to 10 to 15, which were used in a naive Bayes classifier (R e1071). Thyroid-blood repertoire similarity was quantified with the Morisita-Horn index. In-frame beta chains were kept once TCRdb had trimmed the public reads at Q25 with fastp and called clones with MiXCR. Identical CDR3 proteins give one entry, which carries the most common genes and DNA. Clone size and V and J calls follow TCRdb, not the original study. The sample includes about 98,000 distinct CDR3 sequences, with approximately 42% observed a single time. Of the sample, roughly 10% falls within the top ten clones.

Stable Graves' hyperthyroidism was defined as no progression to ophthalmopathy during 18 months of follow-up. Hyperthyroidism patients were newly diagnosed, had a disease duration of under 2 months, and were aged 18 to 65 years. Exclusion was applied to patients with uncontrolled infections, other autoimmune diseases, pregnancy or lactation. Diagnoses relied on clinical symptoms, serum thyroxine and TRAb, thyroid ultrasound and orbital computed tomography. Total RNA was extracted with Trizol reagent, and quality was checked on an Agilent 2100 Bioanalyzer. At the junction V is shortened by 8 bases and J by 0 bases, with 10 bases in between. The CDR3 numbers 13 residues from cysteine through phenylalanine. Just the 39-base CDR3 DNA is kept, in frame starting at base 1.

The sequencing input was peripheral blood or thyroid tissue (not recorded which). The chain was built from TRBV12-3 or TRBV12-4 and TRBJ1-1; the D gene is not confidently resolved. The receptor was isolated from a woman in her twenties or thirties with Graves' hyperthyroidism. The CDR3: CASGRAMNTEAFF. The sequence in DNA is TGTGCCAGCGGCAGAGCGATGAACACTGAAGCTTTCTTT.